These T cell receptor beta chains were read from a single sample in a study of shared clonotypes between healthy human individuals. Clones were sequenced by immunoSEQ multiplex PCR, and TCRdb holds only the in-frame ones, with some missing. Of approximately 500,000 clones in the sample, around four fifths are singletons; the top ten hold around 12%. Material for sequencing was PBMCs. Receptors originate from a woman in her thirties or forties in good health. Some clones in this sample may be carry-over from other donors' samples. Both conserved end residues are part of each CDR3. The D gene is left open where the match is weak. Expanded clones are given a class, and other clones once, few, many or no size at all.

CDR3 protein	CDR3 DNA	clone size	D gene	J gene	V gene
CASSLTIGRTYGYTF	TGTGCCAGCAGTTTAACGATAGGACGGACCTATGGCTACACCTTC	-	-	TRBJ1-2	TRBV27
CASSLRAGGIGYEQYF	TGTGCCAGCAGCTTACGAGCGGGAGGGATCGGCTACGAGCAGTACTTC	-	TRBD2	TRBJ2-7	TRBV7-2
CASSRTDTGELFF	TGTGCTAGCAGTCGGACAGACACCGGGGAGCTGTTTTTT	-	-	TRBJ2-2	TRBV7-7
CASSLVIGLRSSYEQYF	TGTGCCAGCAGCTTAGTGATTGGTCTCAGGAGCTCCTACGAGCAGTACTTC	few	-	TRBJ2-7	TRBV11-2
CASSEWDRGLVEQYF	TGTGCCAGCAGTGAATGGGACAGGGGGCTAGTCGAGCAGTACTTC	-	TRBD1	TRBJ2-7	TRBV2
CASKPDSPHEAFF	TGTGCCAGTAAACCGGACAGTCCCCATGAAGCTTTCTTT	few	-	TRBJ1-1	TRBV19
CSVVPQAGAGEQYF	TGCAGCGTTGTCCCTCAAGCGGGAGCGGGCGAGCAGTACTTC	-	TRBD2	TRBJ2-7	TRBV29-1
CASSLRGSGYNEQFF	TGTGCCAGCAGCCTAAGGGGGTCAGGATACAATGAGCAGTTCTTC	-	-	TRBJ2-1	TRBV28
CASSPGAGSSYEQYF	TGTGCCAGCTCCCCCGGGGCCGGGAGCTCCTACGAGCAGTACTTC	-	-	TRBJ2-7	TRBV18
CSAWLRGQKLFF	TGCAGCGCCTGGTTGAGGGGGCAGAAACTGTTTTTT	-	TRBD1	TRBJ1-4	TRBV29-1
CACTRDGRIMNTEAFF	TGTGCCTGTACAAGGGACGGTAGAATTATGAACACTGAAGCTTTCTTT	-	-	TRBJ1-1	TRBV5-5
CARSYSPLDRGRDNEQFF	TGTGCCAGAAGCTACTCGCCTTTGGACAGGGGAAGGGACAATGAGCAGTTCTTC	-	TRBD1	TRBJ2-1	TRBV5-3
CASSQDAGSVSYNEQFF	TGTGCCAGCAGCCAAGATGCCGGCTCCGTATCCTACAATGAGCAGTTCTTC	-	-	TRBJ2-1	TRBV4-2
CASSVGGGVTDTQYF	TGTGCCAGCAGTGTGGGGGGGGGAGTAACAGATACGCAGTATTTT	-	TRBD2	TRBJ2-3	TRBV28
CASSLLDRVTGELFF	TGTGCCAGCAGCTTACTGGACAGGGTCACCGGGGAGCTGTTTTTT	few	TRBD1	TRBJ2-2	TRBV7-9
CASRGGYRERYTGELFF	TGTGCCAGCAGGGGGGGCTATAGGGAAAGGTACACCGGGGAGCTGTTTTTT	-	-	TRBJ2-2	TRBV5-6
CASSADRGSNEKLFF	TGTGCCAGCAGCGCGGACAGGGGGAGTAATGAAAAACTGTTTTTT	-	TRBD1	TRBJ1-4	TRBV9
CASSSRIAYEQYF	TGTGCCAGCAGCTCCCGAATCGCTTACGAGCAGTACTTC	-	-	TRBJ2-7	TRBV7-6
CASSLLGGGTDTQYF	TGTGCCAGCAGCCTCCTCGGGGGGGGCACAGATACGCAGTATTTT	-	TRBD2	TRBJ2-3	TRBV7-9
CASSPRQAGEKLFF	TGTGCCAGCAGTCCCCGCCAGGCGGGTGAAAAACTGTTTTTT	-	-	TRBJ1-4	TRBV28
CASSLDQGSYNEQFF	TGTGCCAGCAGCTTAGATCAGGGGTCCTACAATGAGCAGTTCTTC	-	-	TRBJ2-1	TRBV9
CAWRLAGAVSPYEQYF	TGTGCCTGGAGGCTAGCGGGAGCCGTGAGTCCCTACGAGCAGTACTTC	-	TRBD2	TRBJ2-7	TRBV30
CASSRQGAGMNTEAFF	TGTGCCAGCTCGAGACAGGGGGCAGGAATGAACACTGAAGCTTTCTTT	-	TRBD1	TRBJ1-1	TRBV27
CASSLDGDTQYF	TGTGCCAGCAGCTTAGACGGGGATACGCAGTATTTT	-	-	TRBJ2-3	TRBV7-9
CASTLGLVDEQYF	TGTGCCAGCACCCTCGGACTAGTGGACGAGCAGTACTTC	-	TRBD2	TRBJ2-7	TRBV7-9
CASSYKGTSNEQFF	TGTGCCAGCAGTTACAAGGGGACTTCAAATGAGCAGTTCTTC	-	-	TRBJ2-1	TRBV6-6
CASSFLVSADRDGNTIYF	TGTGCCAGCAGCTTCCTTGTCTCCGCAGACAGGGATGGAAACACCATATATTTT	-	TRBD1	TRBJ1-3	TRBV11-2
CASSSLGGVAEQYF	TGCGCCAGCTCCTCCCTAGGGGGAGTTGCCGAGCAGTACTTC	-	-	TRBJ2-7	TRBV5-1
CASSTSGSSYNEQFF	TGTGCCAGCAGCACTAGCGGCAGCTCCTACAATGAGCAGTTCTTC	-	TRBD2	TRBJ2-1	TRBV2
CASSQGERETNTGELFF	TGTGCCAGCAGCCAAGGGGAGCGGGAAACGAACACCGGGGAGCTGTTTTTT	few	TRBD2	TRBJ2-2	TRBV4-2
CASTLGGQETQYF	TGTGCCAGCACCCTGGGGGGCCAAGAGACCCAGTACTTC	-	-	TRBJ2-5	TRBV11-1
CASSGAAGGSPDTQYF	TGTGCCAGCAGTGGCGCAGCGGGAGGCTCTCCAGATACGCAGTATTTT	few	TRBD2	TRBJ2-3	TRBV6-4
CASSFLRYSPYEQYF	TGTGCCAGCAGTTTCCTCCGCTACTCACCCTACGAGCAGTACTTC	many	-	TRBJ2-7	TRBV7-9
CASSLDSYNEQFF	TGTGCCAGCAGCTTAGACAGCTACAATGAGCAGTTCTTC	few	-	TRBJ2-1	TRBV7-2
CASSQDSGSHNEQFF	TGTGCCAGCAGCCAAGATTCAGGGTCCCACAATGAGCAGTTCTTC	many	-	TRBJ2-1	TRBV4-2
CASTDSTKGESNQPQHF	TGTGCCAGCACCGATTCAACCAAGGGGGAGAGCAATCAGCCCCAGCATTTT	-	-	TRBJ1-5	TRBV6-4
CASSQRARADTDTQYF	TGTGCCAGCAGCCAAAGGGCCAGGGCAGACACAGATACGCAGTATTTT	many	-	TRBJ2-3	TRBV11-1
CASSLTLASGGGELFF	TGTGCCAGCAGCTTAACGTTGGCTAGCGGGGGCGGGGAGCTGTTTTTT	-	TRBD2	TRBJ2-2	TRBV7-3
CASSETGAFTGELFF	TGTGCCAGCAGTGAAACCGGGGCTTTCACCGGGGAGCTGTTTTTT	-	-	TRBJ2-2	TRBV6-1
CASSEAGGYTEAFF	TGTGCCAGCAGTGAAGCGGGGGGGTACACTGAAGCTTTCTTT	-	-	TRBJ1-1	TRBV6-1
CASSLDRVGETQYF	TGTGCCAGCAGCTTAGACAGGGTAGGAGAGACCCAGTACTTC	-	-	TRBJ2-5	TRBV7-2
CASSRPGDELYEQYF	TGTGCCAGCAGTAGGCCAGGGGATGAACTCTACGAGCAGTACTTC	-	-	TRBJ2-7	TRBV5-4
CASSLEGYTGAQETQYF	TGTGCCAGCAGCTTGGAGGGCTACACAGGGGCCCAAGAGACCCAGTACTTC	-	TRBD1	TRBJ2-5	TRBV5-5
CASSPGQPQGEQYF	TGCGCCAGCAGCCCAGGACAGCCCCAGGGCGAGCAGTACTTC	once	-	TRBJ2-7	TRBV5-1
CASSERVNSGNTIYF	TGCGCCAGCAGTGAGAGAGTCAACTCTGGAAACACCATATATTTT	few	-	TRBJ1-3	TRBV10-2
CASSGQGFAEAFF	TGTGCCAGCAGTGGACAGGGCTTCGCTGAAGCTTTCTTT	few	TRBD1	TRBJ1-1	TRBV2
CASRERNNEQFF	TGTGCCAGCAGAGAGAGAAACAATGAGCAGTTCTTC	-	-	TRBJ2-1	TRBV2
CASSTVGANTGELFF	TGTGCCAGTAGTACCGTAGGAGCGAACACCGGGGAGCTGTTTTTT	-	-	TRBJ2-2	TRBV19
CASSLFARSGGTDTQYF	TGTGCCAGCAGCTTATTTGCGCGGTCCGGAGGTACAGATACGCAGTATTTT	-	-	TRBJ2-3	TRBV7-2
CASIQNLGEGINGYTF	TGTGCCAGCATCCAAAACCTTGGGGAGGGTATTAATGGCTACACCTTC	-	-	TRBJ1-2	TRBV2
CASSVVGLAVSNEQFF	TGTGCCAGCAGTGTGGTGGGGCTAGCGGTCTCTAATGAGCAGTTCTTC	-	TRBD2	TRBJ2-1	TRBV25-1
CASSENHPSNEQFF	TGTGCCAGCAGTGAAAACCACCCGTCCAATGAGCAGTTCTTC	-	-	TRBJ2-1	TRBV2
CASGLAGYKQYF	TGTGCCAGTGGGCTAGCGGGGTACAAGCAGTACTTC	-	TRBD2	TRBJ2-7	TRBV19
CAWSQGAFGANVLTF	TGTGCCTGGAGTCAGGGGGCGTTTGGGGCCAACGTCCTGACTTTC	-	TRBD1	TRBJ2-6	TRBV30
CASTLSGSDTQYF	TGCGCCAGCACACTCAGCGGGTCAGATACGCAGTATTTT	-	-	TRBJ2-3	TRBV5-1
CASSPTTAHEQYF	TGTGCCAGCAGCCCGACCACGGCCCACGAGCAGTACTTC	-	-	TRBJ2-7	TRBV7-3
CASRPDRTGDQPQHF	TGTGCCAGCAGGCCCGACAGGACCGGGGATCAGCCCCAGCATTTT	-	-	TRBJ1-5	TRBV2